The source of this T cell receptor beta chain is a study of cytomegalovirus exposure and HLA in healthy donors. Regarding the study as a whole: TCR clusters originating in the first cohort tended to co-occur in the 110 or so validation repertoires, according to a later analysis. Cytomegalovirus-associated status was assigned to 164 TCR beta chains.

The repertoire was sequenced with immunoSEQ multiplex PCR; TCRdb's copy has only in-frame clones and lacks some. The table includes 100,000 to 120,000 clones, roughly 90% detected once. Of note for this clone: Its antigen is unknown.

CDR1 and CDR2 (germline): SGDLS, YYNGEE. The CDR3 is 13 residues long. V lost 3 bases to trimming and J lost 4 bases; unmatched junction nucleotides: 0. Input material: PBMCs. The V and J genes are TRBV9 and TRBJ2-2; TRBD1 agrees at 7 bases. The receptor's source is a woman aged 30 to 39 in good health and CMV-seropositive. CDR3 nucleotide sequence: TGTGCCAGCAGCGCAGGGGGCACCGGGGAGCTGTTTTTT. It codes for CASSAGGTGELFF. Full variable domain (outside the CDR3, taken from reference TRBV9 and TRBJ2-2): DSGVTQTPKHLITATGQRVTLRCSPRSGDLSVYWYQQSLDQGLQFLIQYYNGEERAKGNILERFSAQQFPDLHSELNLSSLELGDSALYFCASSAGGTGELFFGEGSRLTVL.